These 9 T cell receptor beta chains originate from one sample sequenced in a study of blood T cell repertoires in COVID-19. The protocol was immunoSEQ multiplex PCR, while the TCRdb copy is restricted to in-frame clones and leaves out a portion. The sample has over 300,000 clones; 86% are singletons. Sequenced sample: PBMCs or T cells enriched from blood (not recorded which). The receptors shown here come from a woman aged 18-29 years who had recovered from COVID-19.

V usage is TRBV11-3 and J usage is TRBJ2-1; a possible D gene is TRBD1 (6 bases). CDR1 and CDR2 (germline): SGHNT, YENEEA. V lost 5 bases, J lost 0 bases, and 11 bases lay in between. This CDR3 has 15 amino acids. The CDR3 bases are TGTGCCAGCAGCAGTCACAGGGTCTCCTACAATGAGCAGTTCTTC. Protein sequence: CASSSHRVSYNEQFF.

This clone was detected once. The CDR3 DNA reads as TGTGCCTGGAGTGTAGGGACTTTCAACACCGGGGAGCTGTTTTTT. As protein: CAWSVGTFNTGELFF. The chain is built from TRBV30 and TRBJ2-2; D is possibly TRBD2 (6 bases). V gave up 0 bases and J gave up 2 bases, with 10 bases separating them. This CDR3 is built from 15 residues. CDR1 is GTSNPN, CDR2 SVGIG, per germline (reference sequence). Full variable domain (missing parts from reference TRBV30 and TRBJ2-2): SQTIHQWPATLVQPVGSPLSLECTVEGTSNPNLYWYRQAAGRGLQLLFYSVGIGQISSEVPQNLSASRPQDRQFILSSKKLLLSDSGFYLCAWSVGTFNTGELFFGEGSRLTVL.

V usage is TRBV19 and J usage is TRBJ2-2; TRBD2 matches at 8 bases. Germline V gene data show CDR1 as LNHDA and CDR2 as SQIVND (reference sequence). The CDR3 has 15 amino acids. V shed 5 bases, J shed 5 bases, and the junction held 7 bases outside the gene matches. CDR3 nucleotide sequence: TGTGCCAGTAGTCAGGCGGGGGGCGCAACCGGGGAGCTGTTTTTT. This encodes CASSQAGGATGELFF.

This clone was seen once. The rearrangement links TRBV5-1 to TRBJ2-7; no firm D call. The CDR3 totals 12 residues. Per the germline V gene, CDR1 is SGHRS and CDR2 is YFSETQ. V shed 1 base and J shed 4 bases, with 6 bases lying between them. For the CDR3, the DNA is TGCGCCAGCAGCTTGATGAGGTACGAGCAGTACTTC. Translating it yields CASSLMRYEQYF.

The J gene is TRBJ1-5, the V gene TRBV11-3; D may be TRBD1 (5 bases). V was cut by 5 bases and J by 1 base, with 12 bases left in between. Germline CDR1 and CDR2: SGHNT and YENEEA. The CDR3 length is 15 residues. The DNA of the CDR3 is TGTGCCAGCAGCATCCGGGGGTGGAGCAATCAGCCCCAGCATTTT. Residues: CASSIRGWSNQPQHF.

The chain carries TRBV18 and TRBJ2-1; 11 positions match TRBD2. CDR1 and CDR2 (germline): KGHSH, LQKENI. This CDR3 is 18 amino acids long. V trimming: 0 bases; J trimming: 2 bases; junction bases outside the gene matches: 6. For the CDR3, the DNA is TGTGCCAGCTCACCACCGCTAGCGGGAGGAGGTACCTACAATGAGCAGTTCTTC. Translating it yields CASSPPLAGGGTYNEQFF.

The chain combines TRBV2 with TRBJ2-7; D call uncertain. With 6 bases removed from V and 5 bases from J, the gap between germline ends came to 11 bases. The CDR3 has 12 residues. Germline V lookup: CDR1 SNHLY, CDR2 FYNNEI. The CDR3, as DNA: TGTGCCAGCAGCCGATGGAGCAACGAGCAGTACTTC. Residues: CASSRWSNEQYF.

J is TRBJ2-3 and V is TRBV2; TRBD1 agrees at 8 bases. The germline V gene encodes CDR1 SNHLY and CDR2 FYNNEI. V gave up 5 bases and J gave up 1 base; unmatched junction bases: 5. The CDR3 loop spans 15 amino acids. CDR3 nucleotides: TGTGCCAGCAGTCCGGACAGGGTAGGCACAGATACGCAGTATTTT. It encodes CASSPDRVGTDTQYF. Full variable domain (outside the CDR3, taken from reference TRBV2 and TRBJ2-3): EPEVTQTPSHQVTQMGQEVILRCVPISNHLYFYWYRQILGQKVEFLVSFYNNEISEKSEIFDDQFSVERPDGSNFTLKIRSTKLEDSAMYFCASSPDRVGTDTQYFGPGTRLTVL.

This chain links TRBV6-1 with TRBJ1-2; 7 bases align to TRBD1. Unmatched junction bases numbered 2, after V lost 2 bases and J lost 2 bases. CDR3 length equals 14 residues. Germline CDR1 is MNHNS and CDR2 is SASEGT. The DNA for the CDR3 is TGTGCCAGCAGTGAAACACAGGGGAACTATGGCTACACCTTC. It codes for CASSETQGNYGYTF.